Each of the 10 T cell receptor beta chains below was sequenced from the same sample in a study of blood T cell repertoires in COVID-19. Sequencing was performed with immunoSEQ multiplex PCR; in TCRdb, only in-frame clones are kept and a portion is missing. The sample shows about 20,000 clones, around 88% of them seen only once. Sequencing was done on a sample of peripheral blood. The receptors shown here come from a woman aged 55-70 years with active COVID-19.

The chain links TRBV29-1 to TRBJ2-5, with TRBD2 matching over 11 bases. Germline V lookup: CDR1 SQVTM, CDR2 ANQGSEA. Unmatched junction bases numbered 3, after V lost 4 bases and J lost 2 bases. This CDR3 spans 14 amino acids. CDR3 DNA sequence: TGCAGCGTTGGCGGGACTAGCGGACAAGAGACCCAGTACTTC. It codes for CSVGGTSGQETQYF.

The chain is built from TRBV7-2 and TRBJ2-1; D might be TRBD2 (7 bases). The CDR3 is 17 amino acids. V lost 5 bases to trimming and J lost 5 bases, with 22 bases between them. Germline V gives CDR1 SGHTA, CDR2 FQGNSA. CDR3 nucleotides: TGTGCCAGCAGCCCCTTTGGTGCGGGGGCCAAGGACAATGAGCAGTTCTTC. The encoded protein is CASSPFGAGAKDNEQFF.

The chain's CDR3 is CASSLNRGGAGGRADTQYF. Here the CDR3 DNA reads TGTGCCAGCAGCTTGAACAGAGGAGGAGCGGGGGGAAGGGCAGATACGCAGTATTTT. The V gene is TRBV7-8, the J gene TRBJ2-3; TRBD2 aligns across 9 bases. CDR3 length equals 19 residues. Germline assignment: CDR1 SGHVS and CDR2 FQNEAQ. Losses at the gene ends were 3 bases for V and 4 bases for J; bases not matched to a gene: 17.

The V gene is TRBV19, the J gene TRBJ2-4, with unresolved D. Trimming removed 4 bases from V and 0 bases from J, with 7 bases in between. The CDR3 has 14 residues. The germline V gene has CDR1 LNHDA and CDR2 SQIVND (reference sequence). CDR3: CASSSPGAKNIQYF. The CDR3 nucleotides read TGTGCCAGTAGTAGTCCGGGAGCCAAAAACATTCAGTACTTC.

V is TRBV2 and J is TRBJ1-4; maybe TRBD1 (6 bases). Per germline, CDR1 SNHLY and CDR2 FYNNEI. The germline V and J ends were trimmed by 7 bases and 2 bases, with 17 bases remaining between them. The CDR3 covers 16 residues. CDR3 sequence (DNA): TGTGCCAGCATCGAAAGGGGGATTCCCACTAATGAAAAACTGTTTTTT. Its translation is CASIERGIPTNEKLFF.

V gene TRBV2 combines with J gene TRBJ1-6; 9 bases agree with TRBD1. The CDR3 totals 17 residues. Germline values: CDR1 SNHLY, CDR2 FYNNEI. V shed 7 bases and J 8 bases; nucleotides not matched to a gene: 15. The CDR3 nucleotides read TGTGCCAGCACATTACGGTCTCGGGACAGGGTAGATTCACCCCTCCACTTT. It codes for CASTLRSRDRVDSPLHF.

V and J are TRBV9 and TRBJ1-5; D is uncertain. This CDR3 has 13 residues. Germline V gene lookup returns CDR1 SGDLS and CDR2 YYNGEE. V was cut by 2 bases and J by 2 bases, with 5 bases left in between. CDR3 DNA sequence: TGTGCCAGCAGCGTCTATGGCAATCAGCCCCAGCATTTT. This gives the protein CASSVYGNQPQHF.

The chain couples TRBV7-8 to TRBJ1-1; D not certain. Trimming left V 4 bases short and J 0 bases short, with 15 bases between. Germline CDR1 reads SGHVS; CDR2 reads FQNEAQ. This CDR3 is built from 16 residues. CDR3 protein: CASSSNSGPLNTEAFF. In nucleotides, the CDR3 is TGTGCCAGCAGCTCCAATTCGGGTCCCTTGAACACTGAAGCTTTCTTT.

CDR3 nucleotide sequence: TGTGCCAGCCTGGCGGTAGCCTACGAGCAGTACTTC. It translates to CASLAVAYEQYF. This sequence joins TRBV2 and TRBJ2-7, with D unclear. This CDR3 contains 12 residues. With 8 bases removed from V and 2 bases from J, the gap between germline ends came to 10 bases. Germline CDR1 is SNHLY and CDR2 is FYNNEI. The variable domain in full, completed from reference TRBV2 and TRBJ2-7, reads EPEVTQTPSHQVTQMGQEVILRCVPISNHLYFYWYRQILGQKVEFLVSFYNNEISEKSEIFDDQFSVERPDGSNFTLKIRSTKLEDSAMYFCASLAVAYEQYFGPGTRLTVT.

This rearrangement joins TRBV28 to TRBJ1-2, with a weak D call TRBD1 (6 bases). The V gene lost 3 bases and the J gene lost 4 bases, with 9 bases spanning the gap. The CDR3 runs 13 residues. The germline V gene has CDR1 MDHEN and CDR2 SYDVKM. The CDR3 here is CASSFGTTYGYTF. For the CDR3, the DNA is TGTGCCAGCAGTTTCGGGACAACCTATGGCTACACCTTC.